This TCR beta chain originates from a study of Ad26.COV2.S vaccination and SARS-CoV-2 variants. The study, taken as a whole, reports: It is possible that the TCR breadth and depth analyses underestimated the total T cell responses.

Assay: immunoSEQ multiplex PCR; the TCRdb copy retains only in-frame clones and omits some. The sample consists of about 440,000 clones, 90% of them appearing once. Details on this clone: The antigen remains undetermined.

This sample's treatment: some 20 received Ad26.COV2.S at low or high dose, single or two shots; 5 received placebo; per-sample allocation not given. The samples were gathered on day 63 after the first injection of vaccine or placebo. Germline lookup yields CDR1 MNHEY and CDR2 SMNVEV (reference sequence). V lost 3 bases and J 1 base, leaving 7 bases between the germline ends. CDR3 length: 14 residues. This clonotype originated in a person aged 18-65 years who received the Ad26.COV2.S COVID-19 vaccine or a placebo. V and J are TRBV27 and TRBJ2-1; TRBD2 might be the D (5 bases). The specimen was peripheral blood, collected in a trial of Ad26.COV2.S vaccine versus placebo. Here the CDR3 reads CASSLTGSYNEQFF. Here the CDR3 DNA reads TGTGCCAGCAGTTTGACGGGATCCTACAATGAGCAGTTCTTC.